The 10 T cell receptor beta chains below all came from one sample that was sequenced in a study of blood T cell repertoires in COVID-19. The method was immunoSEQ multiplex PCR; TCRdb's version includes in-frame clones alone and lacks a portion of them. The data hold 130,000 to 150,000 clones, with around 81% observed a single time. Sequenced input: PBMCs or T cells enriched from blood (not recorded which). These receptors all stem from a woman aged 40 to 50 who had recovered from COVID-19.

The V and J genes are TRBV10-3 and TRBJ1-5; tentatively, D is TRBD1 (5 bases). Germline loops: CDR1 ENHRY, CDR2 SYGVKD. Between the trimmed V and J ends, which lost 5 bases and 2 bases, there was a span of 13 bases. The CDR3 runs 15 residues. The CDR3 loop reads CAISSSQGGNQPQHF. The CDR3, as DNA: TGTGCCATCAGTTCAAGCCAGGGCGGCAATCAGCCCCAGCATTTT.

The V gene is TRBV6-1, the J gene TRBJ2-7; tentative D call: TRBD1 (5 bases). The germline V gene encodes CDR1 MNHNS and CDR2 SASEGT. The V end was cut by 3 bases, the J end by 0 bases, with 12 bases between. The CDR3 consists of 15 residues. The CDR3 loop reads CASSDQGTSSYEQYF. CDR3 in DNA: TGTGCCAGCAGTGACCAGGGTACGAGCTCCTACGAGCAGTACTTC.

V gene TRBV7-9 combines with J gene TRBJ2-1; 11 nucleotides match TRBD2. V shed 3 bases and J 3 bases; nucleotides not matched to a gene: 10. Germline V CDR1 and CDR2: SEHNR, FQNEAQ (reference sequence). The CDR3 is 18 amino acids. CDR3 amino acids: CASSFPPGLADNYNEQFF. The CDR3 DNA is TGTGCCAGCAGCTTTCCTCCGGGACTAGCGGATAACTACAATGAGCAGTTCTTC.

This chain joins TRBV19 and TRBJ1-5, with TRBD1 identical over 8 bases. Germline loops: CDR1 LNHDA, CDR2 SQIVND (reference sequence). The CDR3 covers 17 residues. J lost 6 bases, V lost 5 bases, and 15 bases had no gene match. DNA for the CDR3: TGTGCCAGTAGTGCAGGGGGCGACAGTTTTCGTCCTCAGCCCCAGCATTTT. It is translated as CASSAGGDSFRPQPQHF.

V usage is TRBV14 and J usage is TRBJ2-1; 9 bases match TRBD2. The CDR3 totals 15 residues. Trimming at V came to 0 bases and at J to 10 bases, leaving 7 bases not matched to a gene. Germline V gene sequence: CDR1 SGHDN, CDR2 FVKESK. The CDR3 is CASSQDRGGAREQFF. CDR3 nucleotide sequence: TGTGCCAGCAGCCAAGATCGCGGGGGGGCGCGGGAGCAGTTCTTC.

The chain uses TRBV5-1 and TRBJ2-7; 7 bases agree with TRBD2. Germline values: CDR1 SGHRS, CDR2 YFSETQ. The CDR3 loop spans 15 amino acids. Trimming took 0 bases from V and 7 from J; bases not matched to a gene: 10. CDR3 nucleotides: TGCGCCAGCAGCTTGGAGCCGGGCACGGGGGGTGAGCAGTACTTC. Translation gives CASSLEPGTGGEQYF.

The chain combines TRBV4-1 with TRBJ2-7, with D hard to call. V was shortened by 1 base and J by 5 bases, with 3 bases between the two germline ends. The germline CDR1 and CDR2 sequences are MGHRA and YSYEKL. This CDR3 spans 11 amino acids. The CDR3 is CASSQGNEQYF. The CDR3 DNA sequence: TGCGCCAGCAGCCAAGGTAACGAGCAGTACTTC.

This chain uses TRBV5-6 with TRBJ1-2, with 9 positions matching TRBD1. The germline V gene has CDR1 SGHDT and CDR2 YYEEEE. V was clipped by 3 bases and J by 7 bases; unmatched bases: 10. This CDR3 region has 15 residues. In nucleotides, the CDR3 is TGTGCCAGCAGCTCGCGGGGGACAGGGTTCGGTGGCTACACCTTC. This encodes CASSSRGTGFGGYTF.

This rearrangement joins TRBV30 to TRBJ2-1, with 8 bases that match TRBD1. The CDR3 extends over 14 amino acids. Germline-derived CDR1 and CDR2 are GTSNPN and SVGIG (reference sequence). The CDR3 loop reads CGIQGARDFNEQFF. Written as DNA, the CDR3 is TGTGGCATCCAGGGGGCAAGGGATTTCAATGAGCAGTTCTTC.

The chain carries TRBV7-9 and TRBJ1-2, with a possible D match to TRBD1 (6 bases). CDR1 and CDR2 (germline): SEHNR, FQNEAQ (reference sequence). The CDR3 covers 13 residues. V was trimmed by 7 bases and J by 4 bases, leaving 13 bases between them. CDR3 in DNA: TGTGCCAGCACCATGGGGGGGGCCTATGGCTACACCTTC. Translating gives CASTMGGAYGYTF.